This T cell receptor (beta chain) was sequenced for a study of cytomegalovirus exposure and HLA in healthy donors. The study, taken as a whole, reports: A later analysis showed HLA-associated TCR beta chains outstripping equally common others in clonal expansion. In a later analysis, common viral pathogens appeared linked to several of the most significant clusters.

V was clipped by 0 bases and J by 3 bases; unmatched bases: 8. CDR1 is LGHNA and CDR2 is YSLEER in the germline V gene. There are 17 residues in the CDR3. In the PCR, 60 Vbeta and 13 Jbeta primers were used. The protocol was immunoSEQ multiplex PCR, while the TCRdb copy is restricted to in-frame clones and leaves out a portion. The sample data list around 76,000 clones. About this clone: The antigen remains unidentified.

This TCR was sampled from a man aged 40-49 years in good health and CMV-seronegative. The sequencing sample was made of PBMCs. The V call is TRBV4-3, the J call TRBJ1-2; 9 bases match TRBD1. The CDR3 sequence: CASSQDYPTGGHYGYTF. DNA of the CDR3: TGCGCCAGCAGCCAAGACTATCCGACAGGGGGACACTATGGCTACACCTTC.